The 29 T cell receptor beta chains listed next were all sequenced from one sample in a study of blood T cell repertoires in COVID-19. Sequenced by immunoSEQ multiplex PCR; TCRdb stores in-frame clones only, minus some. The sample includes fewer than 500,000 clones, 85% to 90% of them seen just once. The sample comprised PBMCs or T cells enriched from blood (not recorded which). These receptors were taken from a man between 25 and 39 years old who had recovered from COVID-19.

This chain joins TRBV19 and TRBJ1-4; D call uncertain. Germline V gives CDR1 LNHDA, CDR2 SQIVND (reference sequence). V dropped 1 base and J dropped 2 bases, with 14 bases sitting between them. The CDR3 extends over 17 amino acids. The CDR3 protein is CASSIGGRGITNEKLFF. DNA of the CDR3: TGTGCCAGTAGTATAGGCGGGCGAGGCATCACTAATGAAAAACTGTTTTTT.

The V gene is TRBV5-6, the J gene TRBJ2-7; TRBD2 is a possible D gene (5 bases). Trimming took off 3 bases at V and 1 base at J, with 17 bases between the two ends. The CDR3 consists of 16 residues. CDR1 is SGHDT and CDR2 is YYEEEE in the germline V gene. DNA for the CDR3: TGTGCCAGCAGCTCGCCCCCTTCAGCGGATTCCTACGAGCAGTACTTC. Translating it yields CASSSPPSADSYEQYF.

The V and J genes are TRBV7-9 and TRBJ2-7; TRBD2 aligns across 7 bases. Germline V gives CDR1 SEHNR, CDR2 FQNEAQ (reference sequence). With V trimmed by 5 bases and J by 3 bases, 13 bases remained unmatched. The length of the CDR3 is 16 residues. The CDR3 nucleotides read TGTGCCAGCAGCCCCCTCGGGACGGGGGGTCTCTACGAGCAGTACTTC. Translation: CASSPLGTGGLYEQYF.

This clone was recorded a few times. V gene TRBV10-3 combines with J gene TRBJ1-5; D is unresolved. The CDR3 totals 12 residues. Germline V CDR1 and CDR2: ENHRY, SYGVKD. V dropped 5 bases and J dropped 3 bases, with 5 bases sitting between them. The CDR3 nucleotides are TGTGCCATCAGTACAAACAATCAGCCCCAGCATTTT. Amino acids: CAISTNNQPQHF.

The chain recombines TRBV7-6 with TRBJ1-1, with a possible D match to TRBD1 (6 bases). Trimming took off 4 bases at V and 5 bases at J, with 20 bases between the two ends. CDR1 and CDR2 (germline): SGHVS, FNYEAQ. The length of the CDR3 is 16 residues. DNA for the CDR3: TGTGCCAGCAGCTCGCTAGCCGGGGGGCGCCAGACTGAAGCTTTCTTT. Protein: CASSSLAGGRQTEAFF.

This sequence joins TRBV7-2 and TRBJ2-7; TRBD2 might be the D (7 bases). Germline V gives CDR1 SGHTA, CDR2 FQGNSA. The V end lost 5 bases, the J end lost 5 bases, and 22 bases lay between the germline ends. The CDR3 consists of 16 residues. CDR3 nucleotides: TGTGCCAGCAGCCTTAGGGGGACTCTAGCGGTACACGAGCAGTACTTC. It specifies CASSLRGTLAVHEQYF.

V and J are TRBV5-1 and TRBJ2-3; 10 bases agree with TRBD2. With V trimmed by 4 bases and J by 3 bases, 8 bases remained unmatched. CDR1 is SGHRS and CDR2 is YFSETQ in the germline V gene. This CDR3 comprises 16 residues. The CDR3 DNA is TGCGCCAGCAGCCCACCCCAACTAGCGGGAACAGATACGCAGTATTTT. Protein: CASSPPQLAGTDTQYF.

The chain is built from TRBV7-9 and TRBJ1-4; 7 bases map to TRBD1. The germline gives CDR1 SEHNR, CDR2 FQNEAQ (reference sequence). This CDR3 contains 16 residues. The trim removed 5 bases at V and 7 bases at J, leaving 13 bases unmatched. This CDR3 reads CASSKTSEGAFEKLFF. CDR3 DNA: TGTGCCAGCAGCAAAACATCGGAGGGGGCATTTGAAAAACTGTTTTTT.

This chain uses TRBV10-1 with TRBJ2-7; TRBD1 matches at 10 bases. CDR1 and CDR2 from the germline V gene are WNHNN and SYGVQD (reference sequence). With 6 bases clipped from V and 7 bases from J, the junction kept 12 bases outside the gene matches. The CDR3 length is 15 residues. The CDR3 spells CASSPTGTGAGEQYF. CDR3 sequence (DNA): TGCGCCAGCAGCCCTACGGGGACAGGGGCGGGGGAGCAGTACTTC.

The V and J genes are TRBV10-3 and TRBJ2-7, with TRBD1 as a possible D gene (6 bases). This CDR3 has 15 residues. CDR1 and CDR2 from the germline V gene are ENHRY and SYGVKD. V dropped 2 bases and J dropped 3 bases, with 14 bases sitting between them. CDR3 DNA sequence: TGTGCCATCAGTGAGGGATCACAGGGTGGCTACGAGCAGTACTTC. Translating it yields CAISEGSQGGYEQYF.

The chain couples TRBV30 to TRBJ2-1; TRBD2 matches at 10 bases. J was trimmed by 1 base and V by 2 bases; bases with no gene match: 5. The CDR3 sequence is 16 residues long. The germline V gene has CDR1 GTSNPN and CDR2 SVGIG (reference sequence). CDR3 residues: CAWSFSGRRSYNEQFF. DNA of the CDR3: TGTGCCTGGAGTTTTAGCGGGAGGCGATCCTACAATGAGCAGTTCTTC. The complete variable domain, with remaining parts taken from reference TRBV30 and TRBJ2-1, reads SQTIHQWPATLVQPVGSPLSLECTVEGTSNPNLYWYRQAAGRGLQLLFYSVGIGQISSEVPQNLSASRPQDRQFILSSKKLLLSDSGFYLCAWSFSGRRSYNEQFFGPGTRLTVL.

The chain employs TRBV28 and TRBJ1-1; D remains unclear. CDR1 is MDHEN, CDR2 SYDVKM, per germline. The CDR3 covers 11 residues. V was clipped by 3 bases and J by 11 bases, with 10 bases between them. The CDR3 spells CASSFQRRAFF. CDR3 coding DNA: TGTGCCAGCAGTTTCCAGCGGAGGGCTTTCTTT.

This clone was detected once. The rearrangement joins TRBV28 to TRBJ2-4, with D maybe TRBD1 (5 bases). CDR1 is MDHEN, CDR2 SYDVKM, per germline. Trimming took off 6 bases at V and 0 bases at J, with 15 bases between the two ends. The CDR3 spans 16 residues. CDR3 protein: CASSRQGALAKNIQYF. Here the CDR3 DNA reads TGTGCCAGCAGCAGGCAGGGTGCTCTAGCCAAAAACATTCAGTACTTC.

This clone was found once. This chain uses TRBV6-5 with TRBJ2-7; tentatively, D is TRBD1 (6 bases). Looked up from germline, CDR1 is MNHEY and CDR2 is SVGAGI. The CDR3 has 11 amino acids. CDR3 sequence reads: CAEGTLYEQYF. CDR3 nucleotides: TGTGCAGAGGGGACACTCTACGAGCAGTACTTC.

The J gene is TRBJ1-1, the V gene TRBV5-5; D not certain. Germline loops: CDR1 SGHKS, CDR2 YYEKEE (reference sequence). Trimming removed 0 bases from V and 4 bases from J, with 13 bases in between. This CDR3 contains 15 residues. The CDR3 DNA follows: TGTGCCAGCAGCTTGGCCGGGTCTCGTAGCACTGAAGCTTTCTTT. Encoded protein: CASSLAGSRSTEAFF.

The V call is TRBV6-5, the J call TRBJ2-7; D perhaps matches TRBD2 (5 bases). This CDR3 has 14 amino acids. Per germline, CDR1 MNHEY and CDR2 SVGAGI. V was pared by 4 bases and J by 3 bases, with 13 bases between. CDR3 sequence (DNA): TGTGCCAGCAGTTCTCCGGGAAACCTCTACGAGCAGTACTTC. It translates to CASSSPGNLYEQYF.

This clone was seen once. The V gene is TRBV3-1 (or the pseudogene TRBV3-2), the J gene TRBJ1-5; D gene ambiguous. With 0 bases removed from V and 5 bases from J, the gap between germline ends came to 11 bases. The germline gives CDR1 LGHDT, CDR2 YNNKEL (reference sequence). The CDR3 spans 15 residues. CDR3 residues: CASSQDDREDQPQHF. CDR3 bases: TGTGCCAGCAGCCAAGATGACCGAGAGGATCAGCCCCAGCATTTT.

The V gene is TRBV7-9, the J gene TRBJ2-7, with 7 nucleotides matching TRBD1. This CDR3 contains 13 residues. CDR1 and CDR2 from the germline V gene are SEHNR and FQNEAQ (reference sequence). The ends lost 5 bases at V and 5 bases at J; junction bases unmatched: 6. The CDR3 DNA follows: TGTGCCAGCAGCCCAGACAGGGACCACGAGCAGTACTTC. Encoded protein: CASSPDRDHEQYF.

The chain recombines TRBV27 with TRBJ2-7; 10 bases fit TRBD2. V shed 3 bases, J shed 4 bases, and the junction held 6 bases outside the gene matches. The CDR3 is 15 residues long. The germline CDR1 and CDR2 sequences are MNHEY and SMNVEV (reference sequence). Here the CDR3 reads CASSFVTSGQYEQYF. The DNA for the CDR3 is TGTGCCAGCAGTTTCGTGACTAGCGGGCAGTACGAGCAGTACTTC.

This clone was seen once. This chain uses TRBV28 with TRBJ2-2, with 12 bases aligning to TRBD1. Germline CDR1 reads MDHEN; CDR2 reads SYDVKM. Trimming took 8 bases from V and 4 from J; bases not matched to a gene: 8. The CDR3 runs 16 residues. CDR3 residues: CASGRDRGPGTGELFF. In nucleotides, the CDR3 is TGTGCCAGCGGCCGGGACAGGGGGCCGGGCACCGGGGAGCTGTTTTTT.

CDR3 DNA: TGCGCCAGCAGTGAATACGGTGCAACTAATGAAAAACTGTTTTTT. This translates into CASSEYGATNEKLFF. This sequence joins TRBV10-2 and TRBJ1-4; unclear D gene. The germline CDR1 and CDR2 sequences are WSHSY and SAAADI. The V and J ends lost 3 bases and 0 bases respectively, with 8 bases between them. The CDR3 loop spans 15 amino acids.

This chain uses TRBV5-5 with TRBJ1-1, with D unresolved. CDR3 length: 17 amino acids. Germline V gene data show CDR1 as SGHKS and CDR2 as YYEKEE (reference sequence). V gave up 1 base and J gave up 4 bases, with 20 bases separating them. The CDR3 nucleotides read TGTGCCAGCAGCTTGTATCGGGTAGAGAACTGGCGCACTGAAGCTTTCTTT. This encodes CASSLYRVENWRTEAFF.

This chain uses TRBV5-4 with TRBJ1-1; the D gene is possibly TRBD1 (5 bases). Germline V lookup: CDR1 SGHNT, CDR2 YYREEE (reference sequence). CDR3 length: 13 amino acids. Between the trimmed V and J ends, which lost 10 bases and 5 bases, there was a span of 18 bases. The CDR3 sequence: CAHRGGDGTEAFF. CDR3 in DNA: TGTGCCCACCGGGGGGGGGATGGTACTGAAGCTTTCTTT.

This sequence joins TRBV27 and TRBJ2-2, with TRBD1 matching over 7 bases. Germline-derived CDR1 and CDR2 are MNHEY and SMNVEV (reference sequence). J lost 0 bases, V lost 4 bases, and 5 bases had no gene match. CDR3 length: 16 residues. For the CDR3, the DNA is TGTGCCAGCAGTTACCTTACAGGGGCGAACACCGGGGAGCTGTTTTTT. It specifies CASSYLTGANTGELFF.

The rearrangement links TRBV7-9 to TRBJ2-1; 9 bases are a match to TRBD2. The germline gives CDR1 SEHNR, CDR2 FQNEAQ (reference sequence). The V and J ends lost 3 bases and 7 bases, in that order; junction bases with no gene match: 7. This CDR3 has 15 amino acids. The CDR3 is CASSLVAGAVNEQFF. CDR3 bases: TGTGCCAGCAGCTTGGTAGCGGGAGCGGTAAATGAGCAGTTCTTC.

The V gene is TRBV28, the J gene TRBJ1-3; D uncertain. The V gene lost 3 bases and the J gene lost 0 bases, with 6 bases spanning the gap. Germline V gene lookup returns CDR1 MDHEN and CDR2 SYDVKM. There are 14 residues in the CDR3. DNA of the CDR3: TGTGCCAGCAGTTTCCGGTCCTCTGGAAACACCATATATTTT. Protein product: CASSFRSSGNTIYF.

The chain employs TRBV5-1 and TRBJ2-7, with 8 bases that match TRBD2. Trimming removed 4 bases from V and 2 bases from J; junction bases left unmatched: 2. Germline values: CDR1 SGHRS, CDR2 YFSETQ. This CDR3 contains 13 residues. Here the CDR3 reads CASSISGAYEQYF. In DNA form, the CDR3 reads TGCGCCAGCAGCATTAGCGGGGCCTACGAGCAGTACTTC.

The CDR3 loop reads CASSFALGGNEQFF. The CDR3 DNA follows: TGTGCCAGCAGTTTTGCACTAGGAGGCAATGAGCAGTTCTTC. The chain couples TRBV28 to TRBJ2-1, with D possibly TRBD2 on 5 matching bases. Deletions cut 3 bases from V and 6 bases from J, with 12 bases between. The CDR3 is made up of 14 amino acids. The germline V gene has CDR1 MDHEN and CDR2 SYDVKM.

The chain has TRBV13 and TRBJ2-5, with TRBD2 identical over 11 bases. The V segment lost 6 bases and the J segment 4 bases; nucleotides outside the gene matches: 4. This CDR3 has 14 amino acids. Germline loops: CDR1 PRHDT, CDR2 FYEKMQ (reference sequence). The CDR3 bases are TGTGCCAGCAGGACTAGCGGGAAAGCAGAGACCCAGTACTTC. Its protein is CASRTSGKAETQYF. The entire variable domain, with the rest obtained from reference TRBV13 and TRBJ2-5, is as follows: AAGVIQSPRHLIKEKRETATLKCYPIPRHDTVYWYQQGPGQDPQFLISFYEKMQSDKGSIPDRFSAQQFSDYHSELNMSSLELGDSALYFCASRTSGKAETQYFGPGTRLLVL.